This T cell receptor (beta chain) was documented in a study of identical twins. V lost 7 bases, J lost 2 bases, and 7 bases stayed unmatched. Per the germline V gene, CDR1 is DFQATT and CDR2 is SNEGSKA (reference sequence). CDR3 length: 13 residues. Template switching (which added a universal primer site) was used, and cDNA carried unique molecular identifiers. One entry per CDR3 protein, called by TCRdb with MiXCR from the 5' RACE reads. The table has around 490,000 distinct CDR3 sequences, 13% to 15% seen once; the top ten hold roughly 0.43%. The sample also formed part of further work on yellow fever vaccine responses in identical twins.

Sequences were obtained from CD4+ T cells sorted from blood. The chain is built from TRBV20-1 and TRBJ1-2; 7 positions match TRBD1. The sequence derives from a woman between 18 and 29 years old in good health. CDR3 in DNA: TGCAGTGTTCCAAAACAGGGGAACTATGGCTACACCTTC. This translates into CSVPKQGNYGYTF.